These 4 T cell receptor beta chains originate from one sample sequenced in a study of monozygotic twins with inflammatory bowel disease. From the 5' RACE reads, TCRdb lists one entry per CDR3 protein and no DNA. This sample's table reports approximately 330,000 distinct CDR3 sequences. The specimen sequenced was blood. The origin of the receptors is a human donor with ulcerative colitis or Crohn's disease, or a healthy co-twin of an affected twin (not recorded which).

The genes are TRBV5-1 and TRBJ1-2; TCRdb lists TRBD1, though no DNA is available to test this call. The germline CDR1 and CDR2 sequences are SGHRS and YFSETQ. The CDR3 loop spans 12 amino acids. This chain's CDR3 is CASSLVAGGYTF.

The chain employs TRBV5-1 and TRBJ2-5; TCRdb reports TRBD1, a call that lacks DNA to check it against. The CDR3 runs to 15 residues. The germline V gene encodes CDR1 SGHRS and CDR2 YFSETQ. This CDR3 is CASRPVGQGIETQYF.

V and J are TRBV6-5 and TRBJ2-3; TCRdb gives TRBD1 as the D gene, but with no DNA this cannot be confirmed. CDR1 and CDR2 from the germline V gene are MNHEY and SVGAGI. The CDR3 sequence is 17 residues long. CDR3 region: CASSYLQGAGGTDTQYF.

The chain couples TRBV20-1 to TRBJ2-1. In germline, CDR1 is DFQATT, CDR2 SNEGSKA (reference sequence). This CDR3 region has 13 residues. CDR3 region: CSAREGLLNEQFF.